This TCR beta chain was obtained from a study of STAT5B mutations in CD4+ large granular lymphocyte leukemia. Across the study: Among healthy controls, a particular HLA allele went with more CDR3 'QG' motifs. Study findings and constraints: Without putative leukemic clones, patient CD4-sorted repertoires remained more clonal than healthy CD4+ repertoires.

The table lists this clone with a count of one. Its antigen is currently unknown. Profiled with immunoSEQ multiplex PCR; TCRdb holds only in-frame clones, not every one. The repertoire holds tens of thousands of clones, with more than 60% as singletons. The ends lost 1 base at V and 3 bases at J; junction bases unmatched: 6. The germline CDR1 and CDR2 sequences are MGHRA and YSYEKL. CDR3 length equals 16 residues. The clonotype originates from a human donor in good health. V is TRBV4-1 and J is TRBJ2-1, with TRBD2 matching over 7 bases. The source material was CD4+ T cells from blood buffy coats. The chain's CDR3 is CASSQGSGLDYNEQFF. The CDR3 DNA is TGCGCCAGCAGCCAAGGTAGCGGGCTAGACTACAATGAGCAGTTCTTC.